A single sample is the source of the 10 T cell receptor beta chains below, sequenced in a study of T cells in Graves' hyperthyroidism and ophthalmopathy. From RNA transcripts, TCR beta CDR3 regions were amplified. RT-PCR in the first round (using the HTBI primer set) targeted the TCR CDR3. TCRdb re-called the multiplex PCR reads through MiXCR, storing one row per CDR3 protein. This sample has 660,000 or so distinct CDR3 sequences, with around 21% found just once. The specimen sequenced was blood. The source is a man aged 25 to 40 with Graves' ophthalmopathy.

The V gene is TRBV18, the J gene TRBJ2-3; 11 bases align to TRBD2. The V gene's germline CDR1 is KGHSH and CDR2 LQKENI. This CDR3 comprises 11 residues. With 2 bases clipped from V and 14 bases from J, the junction kept 0 bases outside the gene matches. The CDR3 protein is CASSPGLAGYF. CDR3 nucleotides: TGTGCCAGCTCACCAGGACTAGCGGGGTATTTT.

The chain combines TRBV28 with TRBJ1-5, with D maybe TRBD1 (6 bases). This CDR3 comprises 12 residues. CDR1 MDHEN and CDR2 SYDVKM come from the germline V gene. Trimming stripped 6 bases from V and 11 bases from J, with 14 bases between. The CDR3, as DNA: TGTGCCAGCAGCCGAGGACAGTGGGCCCAGCATTTT. It specifies CASSRGQWAQHF.

This clonotype has ten or more counts. This chain connects TRBV2 to TRBJ2-2; D is perhaps TRBD1 (5 bases). In germline, CDR1 is SNHLY, CDR2 FYNNEI. Trimming took off 1 base at V and 2 bases at J, with 14 bases between the two ends. The CDR3 is 17 residues long. This chain's CDR3 is CASSEVGVQANTGELFF. As DNA, the CDR3 is TGTGCCAGCAGTGAAGTTGGAGTACAGGCCAACACCGGGGAGCTGTTTTTT.

At least ten counts were recorded for this clonotype. V and J are TRBV14 and TRBJ2-5; D gene ambiguous. This CDR3 is built from 13 residues. V was clipped by 6 bases and J by 1 base, with 9 bases between them. Germline-derived CDR1 and CDR2 are SGHDN and FVKESK. The CDR3 here is CASRNKGQETQYF. CDR3 in DNA: TGTGCCAGCAGAAACAAAGGCCAAGAGACCCAGTACTTC.

The chain employs TRBV20-1 and TRBJ1-4, with D perhaps TRBD1 (5 bases). The V gene's germline CDR1 is DFQATT and CDR2 SNEGSKA (reference sequence). This CDR3 has 13 amino acids. The V and J ends lost 4 bases and 7 bases respectively, with 13 bases between them. In DNA form, the CDR3 reads TGCAGTGCTACTTCAAGGGGAGGTGAAAAACTGTTTTTT. Its protein is CSATSRGGEKLFF.

This clonotype was observed at least ten times. V usage is TRBV18 and J usage is TRBJ1-2; D gene unclear. This CDR3 has 13 residues. Germline lookup yields CDR1 KGHSH and CDR2 LQKENI. The V and J ends lost 2 bases and 8 bases respectively, with 12 bases between them. The CDR3 reads CASSPGEGRGYTF. For the CDR3, the DNA is TGTGCCAGCTCACCAGGGGAAGGGAGAGGCTACACCTTC.

The V and J genes are TRBV5-1 and TRBJ2-4; TRBD1 matches 11 bases. CDR1 and CDR2 (germline): SGHRS, YFSETQ. Trimming took 5 bases from V and 4 from J; bases not matched to a gene: 11. The CDR3 loop spans 17 amino acids. The CDR3 coding sequence is TGCGCCAGCAGTACATATGGGACAGGGGGGCCAAAAAACATTCAGTACTTC. Protein sequence: CASSTYGTGGPKNIQYF.

As for this clonotype: This may be a read error, as it is one base from a much larger clone. The chain recombines TRBV6-1 with TRBJ1-1; D gene unclear. With 1 base removed from V and 5 bases from J, the gap between germline ends came to 11 bases. The V gene's germline CDR1 is MNHNS and CDR2 SASEGT. This CDR3 has 14 residues. The DNA of the CDR3 is TGTGCCAGCAGTGAAGGACGGGGAGGAACTGAAGCTTTCTTT. Translated: CASSEGRGGTEAFF.

The V and J genes are TRBV28 and TRBJ1-5; D call uncertain. CDR1 MDHEN and CDR2 SYDVKM come from the germline V gene. The CDR3 consists of 13 residues. Trimming removed 1 base from V and 7 bases from J, with 8 bases in between. CDR3 region: CASSLSAGQPQHF. CDR3 DNA: TGTGCCAGCAGTTTATCCGCAGGACAGCCCCAGCATTTT.

On this clonotype itself: Just one base apart from a much larger clone, this may be a read error. V is TRBV5-1 and J is TRBJ2-1; the match to TRBD2 covers 13 bases. Germline V gene data show CDR1 as SGHRS and CDR2 as YFSETQ. The CDR3 runs to 18 residues. The CDR3 reads CASSPGLAGWPGDNEQLF. CDR3 DNA sequence: TGCGCCAGCAGCCCGGGACTAGCGGGATGGCCCGGGGACAATGAGCAGCTCTTC.